Below, 27 T cell receptor beta chains from the same sample are listed, as sequenced in a study of blood T cell repertoires in COVID-19 (dated by TCRdb to 2019 to 2021). The library was generated by the immunoSEQ multiplex PCR assay. TCRdb re-hosts the immuneACCESS table, in-frame sequences only. Its copies lack some clones; in the studies checked, an unresolved V gene accounts for under half of them, and the cause for the rest is not known. The sample table records around 140,000 clones; around 80% of these occur just once. The top ten clones comprise 2% to 3% of the sample. Sample: PBMCs or T cells enriched from blood (not recorded which). These receptors were taken from a man aged 35-49 years with acute COVID-19.

This clone came up many times. The V gene is TRBV28, the J gene TRBJ1-2, with D perhaps TRBD1 (6 bases). V shed 6 bases and J shed 0 bases, with 11 bases lying between them. Germline V gene data show CDR1 as MDHEN and CDR2 as SYDVKM. The CDR3 contains 14 residues. The CDR3 reads CASSRQASNYGYTF. The CDR3, as DNA: TGTGCCAGCAGCCGACAGGCTTCTAACTATGGCTACACCTTC.

There are a few counts of this clone. V is TRBV28 and J is TRBJ2-2; 8 bases are a match to TRBD2. V shed 4 bases and J 5 bases; nucleotides not matched to a gene: 6. The CDR3 contains 15 residues. Germline V gives CDR1 MDHEN, CDR2 SYDVKM. This chain's CDR3 is CASSSPGGDTGELFF. The CDR3 coding sequence is TGTGCCAGCAGTTCACCGGGGGGGGATACCGGGGAGCTGTTTTTT.

This chain connects TRBV29-1 to TRBJ2-3, with 10 bases identical to TRBD2. Germline V gene lookup returns CDR1 SQVTM and CDR2 ANQGSEA. V shed 7 bases, J shed 2 bases, and the junction held 6 bases outside the gene matches. CDR3 size: 14 residues. CDR3 residues: CSAPSGSNTDTQYF. As DNA, the CDR3 is TGCAGCGCACCTAGCGGGAGTAACACAGATACGCAGTATTTT.

V and J are TRBV5-1 and TRBJ2-3; 8 bases agree with TRBD2. The CDR3 spans 15 residues. CDR1 is SGHRS and CDR2 is YFSETQ in the germline V gene. The V and J ends lost 4 bases and 3 bases, in that order; junction bases with no gene match: 7. The CDR3 DNA is TGCGCCAGCAGCCCGGGACTAGGGGGAACAGATACGCAGTATTTT. Translation: CASSPGLGGTDTQYF.

This sequence joins TRBV3-1 (or the pseudogene TRBV3-2) and TRBJ2-1, with D perhaps TRBD2 (5 bases). Per germline, CDR1 LGHDT and CDR2 YNNKEL (reference sequence). V lost 4 bases and J lost 5, with 15 bases in between. The CDR3 sequence is 15 residues long. The CDR3 DNA follows: TGTGCCAGCAGCCCGGACTTTACTGAGAACAATGAGCAGTTCTTC. Translated, it gives CASSPDFTENNEQFF.

The V and J genes are TRBV28 and TRBJ1-2; perhaps TRBD1 as D (5 bases). Trimming took off 5 bases at V and 4 bases at J, with 11 bases between the two ends. The CDR3 runs 13 residues. In germline, CDR1 is MDHEN, CDR2 SYDVKM. The CDR3 loop is CASSTSDSYGYTF. In nucleotides, the CDR3 is TGTGCCAGCAGTACCTCAGACAGCTATGGCTACACCTTC.

This rearrangement joins TRBV2 to TRBJ2-3; tentative D call: TRBD2 (6 bases). The V end was cut by 7 bases, the J end by 6 bases, with 17 bases between. Germline CDR1 SNHLY, CDR2 FYNNEI. This CDR3 has 14 residues. The CDR3 sequence: CASTWDRGGDTQYF. DNA of the CDR3: TGTGCCAGCACTTGGGACCGCGGAGGGGATACGCAGTATTTT.

The chain is built from TRBV27 and TRBJ2-3; tentatively, D is TRBD1 (5 bases). The germline CDR1 and CDR2 sequences are MNHEY and SMNVEV (reference sequence). Trimming pared 6 bases from V and 7 bases from J, leaving 14 bases between. There are 13 residues in the CDR3. In nucleotides, the CDR3 is TGTGCCAGCAGAACCTTTCAGGGCTATACGCAGTATTTT. Its protein product is CASRTFQGYTQYF.

The chain carries TRBV13 and TRBJ1-1; a weak D match, TRBD1 (5 bases). The V end lost 4 bases, the J end lost 5 bases, and 11 bases lay between the germline ends. The germline CDR1 and CDR2 sequences are PRHDT and FYEKMQ (reference sequence). CDR3 length: 13 residues. The CDR3 region is CASSYTGGTEAFF. CDR3 DNA: TGTGCCAGCAGCTACACGGGGGGGACTGAAGCTTTCTTT.

This CDR3 is CASSLIGTSGRDEQFF. DNA for the CDR3: TGTGCCAGCAGCTTAATCGGGACTAGCGGGAGAGATGAGCAGTTCTTC. This chain connects TRBV7-3 to TRBJ2-1, with 14 bases identical to TRBD2. The CDR3 runs 16 residues. Looked up from germline, CDR1 is SGHTA and CDR2 is FQGTGA. With V trimmed by 1 base and J by 8 bases, 4 bases remained unmatched.

The genes are TRBV28 and TRBJ1-2; D is unclear. The ends were cut back, 8 bases at V and 3 bases at J, with 19 bases in the middle. The germline CDR1 and CDR2 sequences are MDHEN and SYDVKM. The length of the CDR3 is 15 residues. The CDR3 nucleotides read TGTGCCAGCCGCAATTCAGGACTGGGAGACTATGGCTACACCTTC. Amino acids: CASRNSGLGDYGYTF.

The chain carries TRBV19 and TRBJ1-2, with unresolved D. Trimming left V 1 base short and J 3 bases short, with 9 bases between. CDR3 length: 14 amino acids. Germline CDR1 reads LNHDA; CDR2 reads SQIVND (reference sequence). CDR3 bases: TGTGCCAGTAGTATAGTAGGAGTCCACTATGGCTACACCTTC. Translating gives CASSIVGVHYGYTF.

The chain combines TRBV19 with TRBJ2-3; 11 bases map to TRBD2. The CDR3 length is 16 residues. The V gene's germline CDR1 is LNHDA and CDR2 SQIVND (reference sequence). The trim removed 3 bases at V and 6 bases at J, leaving 8 bases unmatched. CDR3 loop: CASSITSGRGRDTQYF. In nucleotides, the CDR3 is TGTGCCAGTAGTATTACTAGCGGGAGAGGTCGGGATACGCAGTATTTT.

The V gene is TRBV27, the J gene TRBJ1-4; 10 bases align to TRBD1. J gave up 6 bases and V 6 bases, and 7 bases lay outside the gene matches. CDR1 and CDR2 from the germline V gene are MNHEY and SMNVEV (reference sequence). The CDR3 is 15 residues long. The CDR3, as DNA: TGTGCCAGCAGCCGCCTAGGGACAGGGGATGAAAAACTGTTTTTT. This gives the protein CASSRLGTGDEKLFF. The variable domain in full, completed from reference TRBV27 and TRBJ1-4, reads EAQVTQNPRYLITVTGKKLTVTCSQNMNHEYMSWYRQDPGLGLRQIYYSMNVEVTDKGDVPEGYKVSRKEKRNFPLILESPSPNQTSLYFCASSRLGTGDEKLFFGSGTQLSVL.

CDR3 nucleotide sequence: TGTGCCAGCAGCTTGGCCGGGACTACTGGAAACACCATATATTTT. It translates to CASSLAGTTGNTIYF. The chain employs TRBV5-8 and TRBJ1-3, with D tentatively TRBD1 (5 bases). CDR1 SGHTS and CDR2 YDEGEE come from the germline V gene. With 0 bases removed from V and 2 bases from J, the gap between germline ends came to 9 bases. The CDR3 extends over 15 amino acids.

The chain has TRBV7-9 and TRBJ2-7; 9 bases are shared with TRBD1. The V and J ends lost 5 bases and 2 bases, in that order; junction bases with no gene match: 4. Germline V gene sequence: CDR1 SEHNR, CDR2 FQNEAQ (reference sequence). This CDR3 region has 14 residues. Written as DNA, the CDR3 is TGTGCCAGCAGCCCAAGGACAGGGGCCTACGAGCAGTACTTC. The encoded protein is CASSPRTGAYEQYF.

The V and J genes are TRBV7-9 and TRBJ2-2; D possibly corresponds to TRBD2 (6 bases). This CDR3 has 14 amino acids. The germline V gene encodes CDR1 SEHNR and CDR2 FQNEAQ (reference sequence). V was cut by 2 bases and J by 5 bases, with 9 bases left in between. The CDR3 DNA follows: TGTGCCAGCAGCTTACAGGAGGGGACCGGGGAGCTGTTTTTT. Protein: CASSLQEGTGELFF.

This clone was seen a few times. This rearrangement joins TRBV7-9 to TRBJ2-7; tentative D call: TRBD2 (5 bases). The germline V gene has CDR1 SEHNR and CDR2 FQNEAQ (reference sequence). V was cut by 1 base and J by 3 bases, with 10 bases left in between. CDR3 length: 14 amino acids. DNA of the CDR3: TGTGCCAGCAGCTTAGGCGAGGGAAACTACGAGCAGTACTTC. Protein product: CASSLGEGNYEQYF.

This clone was picked up one time. J is TRBJ2-7 and V is TRBV2; 11 positions match TRBD2. The CDR3 runs to 14 residues. The germline V gene has CDR1 SNHLY and CDR2 FYNNEI. The V segment lost 4 bases and the J segment 7 bases; nucleotides outside the gene matches: 6. The CDR3 DNA reads as TGTGCCAGCAGTGGGCTAGCGGGAGGCCGAGAGCAGTACTTC. Translated, it gives CASSGLAGGREQYF.

The chain couples TRBV3-1 (or the pseudogene TRBV3-2) to TRBJ2-3, with 11 positions matching TRBD2. The CDR3 runs 15 residues. The V segment lost 7 bases and the J segment 3 bases; nucleotides outside the gene matches: 6. Germline-derived CDR1 and CDR2 are LGHDT and YNNKEL (reference sequence). The CDR3 reads CASTLSGGATDTQYF. The CDR3 region has the DNA TGTGCCAGCACCCTTAGCGGGGGGGCAACAGATACGCAGTATTTT.

The chain uses TRBV7-2 and TRBJ2-1; TRBD2 agrees at 7 bases. The germline CDR1 and CDR2 sequences are SGHTA and FQGNSA. The CDR3 totals 15 residues. V lost 4 bases to trimming and J lost 5 bases; unmatched junction nucleotides: 8. The DNA for the CDR3 is TGTGCCAGCAGCTACGGCGGGAGTAGGAACAATGAGCAGTTCTTC. It is translated as CASSYGGSRNNEQFF.

The chain uses TRBV5-3 and TRBJ2-2; a weak D match, TRBD2 (6 bases). TRBV5-3 is filed as an ORF, its function uncertain. The CDR3 spans 16 residues. Deletions cut 10 bases from V and 5 bases from J, with 24 bases between. Here the CDR3 reads CAGPIRGIAGTGELFF. CDR3 coding DNA: TGTGCCGGGCCTATACGGGGGATCGCGGGGACCGGGGAGCTGTTTTTT.

This clone occurred a few times. CDR3 nucleotide sequence: TGCGCCAGCAGCTGGGGGGAAGACAGGGACTCCTACGAGCAGTACTTC. As protein: CASSWGEDRDSYEQYF. The genes are TRBV5-1 and TRBJ2-7; a weak D match, TRBD1 (7 bases). V was trimmed by 3 bases and J by 0 bases, leaving 16 bases between them. The CDR3 runs 16 residues. Germline V lookup: CDR1 SGHRS, CDR2 YFSETQ.

In this sample, this clone turned up a few times. This sequence joins TRBV5-1 and TRBJ1-6; TRBD1 matches 8 bases. The trim removed 0 bases at V and 9 bases at J, leaving 2 bases unmatched. Germline CDR1 is SGHRS and CDR2 is YFSETQ. The CDR3 has 14 residues. CDR3 in DNA: TGCGCCAGCAGCTTGGGCCAGGGGGCTTCACCCCTCCACTTT. Encoded protein: CASSLGQGASPLHF.

J is TRBJ2-2 and V is TRBV28, with D tentatively TRBD2 (6 bases). The length of the CDR3 is 15 residues. Germline V gene data show CDR1 as MDHEN and CDR2 as SYDVKM. Trimming removed 6 bases at V and 5 bases at J, with 16 bases between. This chain's CDR3 is CASSLRGYLTGELFF. The DNA of the CDR3 is TGTGCCAGCAGCCTCCGGGGGTACTTGACCGGGGAGCTGTTTTTT.

This clone came up once. The chain combines TRBV6-5 with TRBJ2-7; a possible D gene is TRBD1 (5 bases). The CDR3 totals 14 residues. V was cut by 3 bases and J by 3 bases, with 12 bases left in between. Germline V lookup: CDR1 MNHEY, CDR2 SVGAGI. Here the CDR3 DNA reads TGTGCCAGCAGTTATGGTAGGGGTCTCTACGAGCAGTACTTC. Protein sequence: CASSYGRGLYEQYF.

This clone was counted once. The chain employs TRBV9 and TRBJ1-2; 9 bases map to TRBD1. CDR1 is SGDLS and CDR2 is YYNGEE in the germline V gene. V trimming: 3 bases; J trimming: 2 bases; junction bases outside the gene matches: 11. The CDR3 has 17 residues. CDR3 in amino acids: CASSEEGTGWYNYGYTF. The CDR3 DNA is TGTGCCAGCAGCGAGGAAGGGACAGGGTGGTACAACTATGGCTACACCTTC.